This TCR beta chain derives from a study of cytomegalovirus exposure and HLA in healthy donors. The PCR was carried out with 60 Vbeta primers and 13 Jbeta primers. Produced via immunoSEQ multiplex PCR; TCRdb's table is partial and in-frame only. Among roughly 100,000 clones listed, over 12% were seen once. CDR1 is SGHRS and CDR2 is YFSETQ in the germline V gene. CDR3 length: 14 amino acids. J lost 1 base, V lost 5 bases, and 5 bases had no gene match. This chain joins TRBV5-1 and TRBJ2-5; 7 positions agree with TRBD1. Input material: PBMCs. The sequence came from a female donor in good health and CMV-seronegative. CDR3 DNA sequence: TGCGCCAGCAGGCCGACAGGGACCCAAGAGACCCAGTACTTC. Amino acids: CASRPTGTQETQYF.